This entry lists 28 T cell receptor beta chains sequenced from one sample in a study of T-cell reconstitution after alpha-beta-depleted transplantation in children. This sample's TCRbeta library carried unique molecular identifier barcodes. Using its own MiXCR run on the PCR reads, TCRdb lists one record per CDR3 protein. The sample records about 400,000 distinct CDR3 sequences, around 15% being singletons. This sample comprised PBMCs, mostly from graft donor cells, obtained 360 days after TCRalphabeta/CD19-depleted stem cell transplant. These receptors all stem from a boy in the first two years of life who had a stem cell transplant for Wiskott-Aldrich syndrome, so the T cells may come from the graft donor.

This clonotype was picked up a small number of times. This sequence joins TRBV20-1 and TRBJ2-6; D perhaps matches TRBD2 (6 bases). V lost 3 bases and J 8 bases, leaving 14 bases between the germline ends. The CDR3 has 14 amino acids. Germline V CDR1 and CDR2: DFQATT, SNEGSKA (reference sequence). In DNA form, the CDR3 reads TGCAGTGCTAGCATGGATGGCGGGACCAACGTCCTGACTTTC. This translates into CSASMDGGTNVLTF.

This clonotype was picked up many times. This rearrangement joins TRBV27 to TRBJ2-1; 9 bases map to TRBD2. CDR3 length equals 16 residues. With V trimmed by 1 base and J by 4 bases, 5 bases remained unmatched. In germline, CDR1 is MNHEY, CDR2 SMNVEV (reference sequence). The CDR3 region has the DNA TGTGCCAGCAGTTTATTCGCGGGGGGGCGATACAATGAGCAGTTCTTC. Translated, it gives CASSLFAGGRYNEQFF.

V is TRBV5-1 and J is TRBJ1-1, with 9 bases identical to TRBD1. The CDR3 has 17 amino acids. Germline V gene data show CDR1 as SGHRS and CDR2 as YFSETQ. V lost 2 bases and J lost 0; bases outside the gene matches: 8. CDR3 residues: CASSFHPGTGLNTEAFF. The DNA of the CDR3 is TGCGCCAGCAGCTTTCATCCCGGGACAGGGCTGAACACTGAAGCTTTCTTT.

For the CDR3, the DNA is TGTGCCAGCAGCTTAGCGCGAGGCGGGAGGGCCGAAGAGACCCAGTACTTC. Protein sequence: CASSLARGGRAEETQYF. The chain recombines TRBV7-6 with TRBJ2-5, with TRBD2 identical over 9 bases. V was pared by 0 bases and J by 3 bases, with 8 bases of the junction left unmatched. The CDR3 sequence is 17 residues long. The germline V gene encodes CDR1 SGHVS and CDR2 FNYEAQ.

This chain joins TRBV6-1 and TRBJ2-1; D is perhaps TRBD2 (5 bases). The ends were cut back, 0 bases at V and 6 bases at J, with 12 bases in the middle. Germline CDR1 and CDR2: MNHNS and SASEGT. The CDR3 sequence is 15 residues long. This CDR3 is CASSEAVGVSNEQFF. DNA of the CDR3: TGTGCCAGCAGTGAAGCGGTGGGAGTATCCAATGAGCAGTTCTTC.

This chain links TRBV5-1 with TRBJ1-5; unclear D gene. Trimming cost V 0 bases and J 3 bases, with 10 bases left between them. Germline lookup yields CDR1 SGHRS and CDR2 YFSETQ. This CDR3 is 15 amino acids long. In DNA form, the CDR3 reads TGCGCCAGCAGCTTGGAGGGCGGAGACAATCAGCCCCAGCATTTT. It encodes CASSLEGGDNQPQHF.

This clonotype was seen more than once but under ten times. The V call is TRBV3-1, the J call TRBJ2-3, with TRBD1 matching over 7 bases. Per the germline V gene, CDR1 is LGHDT and CDR2 is YNNKEL (reference sequence). After removal of 1 base from V and 0 bases from J, the junction contained 4 bases not matched to a gene. This CDR3 region has 16 residues. The CDR3 here is CASSQGTGFSTDTQYF. The CDR3 DNA sequence: TGTGCCAGCAGCCAAGGGACAGGTTTTAGCACAGATACGCAGTATTTT.

This clonotype was seen at least ten times. The chain carries TRBV3-1 and TRBJ2-4; D is unresolved. Germline V gene lookup returns CDR1 LGHDT and CDR2 YNNKEL (reference sequence). V shed 6 bases and J shed 0 bases, with 15 bases lying between them. The CDR3 is 16 amino acids. The CDR3 spells CASSNLGLLAKNIQYF. CDR3 nucleotide sequence: TGTGCCAGCAGTAACTTAGGTCTCCTAGCCAAAAACATTCAGTACTTC.

The rearrangement uses TRBV4-2 and TRBJ2-6; tentatively, D is TRBD1 (6 bases). The CDR3 is 16 residues long. V lost 4 bases, J lost 2 bases, and 12 bases lay in between. Germline values: CDR1 LGHNA, CDR2 YNFKEQ. The CDR3 reads CASSREQGAGANVLTF. As DNA, the CDR3 is TGTGCCAGCAGCCGGGAACAGGGAGCTGGGGCCAACGTCCTGACTTTC.

The genes are TRBV5-1 and TRBJ2-7; D remains unclear. Germline V gene lookup returns CDR1 SGHRS and CDR2 YFSETQ. Trimming removed 6 bases at V and 1 base at J, with 14 bases between. The CDR3 contains 14 residues. The CDR3 nucleotides read TGCGCCAGCACCCCCCGGGCCGCATCCTACGAGCAGTACTTC. Translated: CASTPRAASYEQYF.

This clonotype came up many times. The gene calls are TRBV18 and TRBJ1-2; 9 bases fit TRBD1. Trimming removed 3 bases from V and 4 bases from J; junction bases left unmatched: 0. This CDR3 contains 13 residues. The germline V gene encodes CDR1 KGHSH and CDR2 LQKENI. The CDR3 DNA follows: TGTGCCAGCTCACCGGACAGGGGCTATGGCTACACCTTC. Protein sequence: CASSPDRGYGYTF.

This clonotype appeared a few times. This rearrangement joins TRBV28 to TRBJ1-5; D may be TRBD1 (5 bases). Germline CDR1 reads MDHEN; CDR2 reads SYDVKM. V was trimmed by 3 bases and J by 6 bases, leaving 12 bases between them. This CDR3 comprises 14 residues. CDR3 in DNA: TGTGCCAGCAGTTTGGTGCAGGGTGTTCAGCCCCAGCATTTT. This encodes CASSLVQGVQPQHF. Full variable domain (outside the CDR3, taken from reference TRBV28 and TRBJ1-5): DVKVTQSSRYLVKRTGEKVFLECVQDMDHENMFWYRQDPGLGLRLIYFSYDVKMKEKGDIPEGYSVSREKKERFSLILESASTNQTSMYLCASSLVQGVQPQHFGDGTRLSIL.

The chain links TRBV28 to TRBJ2-3, with 11 bases fitting TRBD2. Looked up from germline, CDR1 is MDHEN and CDR2 is SYDVKM. The CDR3 loop spans 16 amino acids. Losses at the gene ends were 5 bases for V and 4 bases for J; bases not matched to a gene: 8. CDR3 nucleotides: TGTGCCAGCAGTGACGGACTAGCGGGCGGTGCAGATACGCAGTATTTT. It is translated as CASSDGLAGGADTQYF.

This clonotype was seen more than once but under ten times. The gene calls are TRBV29-1 and TRBJ2-5, with D tentatively TRBD2 (6 bases). CDR1 SQVTM and CDR2 ANQGSEA come from the germline V gene. This CDR3 contains 12 residues. V lost 3 bases and J lost 5, with 10 bases in between. The CDR3, as DNA: TGCAGCGTTGACCCAGGAGGGGAGACCCAGTACTTC. As protein: CSVDPGGETQYF.

CDR3 sequence (DNA): TGTGCCAGCAGTTTATACACAGGGGGCGGAAGCACTGAAGCTTTCTTT. Residues: CASSLYTGGGSTEAFF. J is TRBJ1-1 and V is TRBV28; 9 nucleotides agree with TRBD1. CDR1 is MDHEN and CDR2 is SYDVKM in the germline V gene. CDR3 length equals 16 residues. V dropped 1 base and J dropped 4; count of bases not matched to a gene: 7.

The chain combines TRBV12-3 or TRBV12-4 with TRBJ2-7; maybe TRBD1 (6 bases). V was pared by 5 bases and J by 7 bases, with 24 bases between. This CDR3 is built from 16 residues. CDR3 loop: CASSAATGKGVWEQYF. CDR3 nucleotide sequence: TGTGCCAGCAGTGCCGCCACAGGGAAGGGGGTTTGGGAGCAGTACTTC.

The V call is TRBV7-6, the J call TRBJ1-5; TRBD1 agrees at 9 bases. Looked up from germline, CDR1 is SGHVS and CDR2 is FNYEAQ. The CDR3 is 15 amino acids. The V and J ends lost 1 base and 4 bases, in that order; junction bases with no gene match: 2. Here the CDR3 reads CASSLGTGANQPQHF. The CDR3 coding sequence is TGTGCCAGCAGCTTAGGGACAGGGGCTAATCAGCCCCAGCATTTT.

This clonotype was counted between two and nine times. V gene TRBV7-2 combines with J gene TRBJ2-1; tentative D call: TRBD2 (6 bases). Germline lookup yields CDR1 SGHTA and CDR2 FQGNSA. CDR3 length: 16 amino acids. Trimming removed 3 bases at V and 0 bases at J, with 12 bases between. CDR3 in DNA: TGTGCCAGCAGCTTGGGTCTGGGAGGCTCCTACAATGAGCAGTTCTTC. Encoded protein: CASSLGLGGSYNEQFF. The full variable domain, rest sourced from reference TRBV7-2 and TRBJ2-1, is GAGVSQSPSNKVTEKGKDVELRCDPISGHTALYWYRQSLGQGLEFLIYFQGNSAPDKSGLPSDRFSAERTGGSVSTLTIQRTQQEDSAVYLCASSLGLGGSYNEQFFGPGTRLTVL.

This clonotype was seen at least ten times. The chain links TRBV5-1 to TRBJ2-1, with 9 bases that match TRBD1. This CDR3 region has 16 residues. Germline CDR1 is SGHRS and CDR2 is YFSETQ. With 4 bases clipped from V and 3 bases from J, the junction kept 8 bases outside the gene matches. The CDR3 is CASSLDGTGLYNEQFF. The CDR3 region has the DNA TGCGCCAGCAGCCTAGACGGGACAGGGCTCTACAATGAGCAGTTCTTC. The full variable domain, in which reference TRBV5-1 and TRBJ2-1 provide the parts outside the CDR3, is KAGVTQTPRYLIKTRGQQVTLSCSPISGHRSVSWYQQTPGQGLQFLFEYFSETQRNKGNFPGRFSGRQFSNSRSEMNVSTLELGDSALYLCASSLDGTGLYNEQFFGPGTRLTVL.

This clonotype came up a few times. The V and J genes are TRBV5-1 and TRBJ2-2; unclear D gene. This CDR3 region has 16 residues. Germline CDR1 reads SGHRS; CDR2 reads YFSETQ. Deletions cut 0 bases from V and 0 bases from J, with 9 bases between. The CDR3 protein is CASSLGHRANTGELFF. Here the CDR3 DNA reads TGCGCCAGCAGCTTGGGACACCGAGCGAACACCGGGGAGCTGTTTTTT.

This clonotype was detected many times. CDR3: CASSQETVNYGYTF. For the CDR3, the DNA is TGCGCCAGCAGCCAAGAGACGGTTAACTATGGCTACACCTTC. The gene calls are TRBV4-1 and TRBJ1-2, with unresolved D. The CDR3 is 14 amino acids. The V gene lost 0 bases and the J gene lost 1 base, with 6 bases spanning the gap. Germline assignment: CDR1 MGHRA and CDR2 YSYEKL.

There are a few counts of this clonotype. The chain carries TRBV12-3 or TRBV12-4 and TRBJ2-2; D might be TRBD1 or TRBD2, each matching 5 bases. This CDR3 has 16 amino acids. Between the trimmed V and J ends, which lost 6 bases and 6 bases, there was a span of 20 bases. The CDR3 DNA reads TGTGCCAGCAGGGGCGTGGCGGGCAAGGGGCCCGGGGAGCTGTTTTTT. It yields the protein CASRGVAGKGPGELFF.

In its sample, this clonotype was seen once. The CDR3 here is CASRLRGPGSDTQYF. The CDR3 DNA reads as TGTGCCAGCAGACTTCGGGGGCCTGGCTCAGATACGCAGTATTTT. V is TRBV7-2 and J is TRBJ2-3; D may correspond to TRBD1 or TRBD2 (6 bases each). In germline, CDR1 is SGHTA, CDR2 FQGNSA. Trimming cost V 6 bases and J 4 bases, with 17 bases left between them. This CDR3 has 15 amino acids.

This chain joins TRBV4-2 and TRBJ2-2, with 10 bases aligning to TRBD2. Germline CDR1 and CDR2: LGHNA and YNFKEQ. The J segment lost 5 bases and the V segment lost 4 bases, leaving 13 bases of the junction unmatched. This CDR3 is built from 18 residues. The CDR3 loop reads CASSPLASGGWGTGELFF. CDR3 in DNA: TGTGCCAGCAGCCCCCTGGCTAGCGGGGGATGGGGGACCGGGGAGCTGTTTTTT.

This clonotype was counted a few times. V usage is TRBV12-3 or TRBV12-4 and J usage is TRBJ1-1; D unresolved. V lost 4 bases and J lost 4, with 10 bases in between. This CDR3 has 13 residues. Written as DNA, the CDR3 is TGTGCCAGCAGTTCGAGAAGGGTCACTGAAGCTTTCTTT. It codes for CASSSRRVTEAFF.

This chain joins TRBV28 and TRBJ1-4, with TRBD1 matching 9 bases. This CDR3 spans 13 amino acids. The V gene end was trimmed by 8 bases and the J gene end by 8 bases; junction bases not matched to a gene: 6. Germline V gene lookup returns CDR1 MDHEN and CDR2 SYDVKM. The CDR3 sequence is CASSGQGEEKLFF. The CDR3 bases are TGTGCCAGCTCGGGACAGGGTGAGGAAAAACTGTTTTTT. The full variable domain, its missing parts supplied by reference TRBV28 and TRBJ1-4, is DVKVTQSSRYLVKRTGEKVFLECVQDMDHENMFWYRQDPGLGLRLIYFSYDVKMKEKGDIPEGYSVSREKKERFSLILESASTNQTSMYLCASSGQGEEKLFFGSGTQLSVL.

This clonotype was counted only a few times. V is TRBV24-1 and J is TRBJ2-2, with D perhaps TRBD2 (5 bases). There are 13 residues in the CDR3. Looked up from germline, CDR1 is KGHDR and CDR2 is SFDVKD. Trimming removed 10 bases at V and 1 base at J, with 9 bases between. CDR3 sequence (DNA): TGTGCCACGTCGGGAAAGAACACCGGGGAGCTGTTTTTT. It specifies CATSGKNTGELFF.

The gene calls are TRBV11-1 and TRBJ2-7; 14 bases align to TRBD2. Germline CDR1 is SGHAT and CDR2 is FQDESV (reference sequence). CDR3 length equals 20 residues. J lost 1 base, V lost 5 bases, and 16 bases had no gene match. CDR3 DNA: TGTGCCAGCAGCCCGCGACTAGCGGGAGGGCCTGGCACTTGGTCCTACGAGCAGTACTTC. Translation: CASSPRLAGGPGTWSYEQYF.